The present T cell receptor beta chain was sequenced within a study of shared clonotypes between healthy human individuals. Study-wide results and caveats: Several donors held roughly 5% of naive CD4 clonotypes in common. Larger estimated richness was generally seen in naive subsets than in memory subsets.

CD45RO-negative, CCR7-selected cells formed the naive CD8 fraction, which excluded terminally differentiated effector memory CD45RA+ cells. CDR3 size: 13 residues. The germline V gene encodes CDR1 SGDLS and CDR2 YYNGEE. With 4 bases removed from V and 16 bases from J, the gap between germline ends came to 21 bases. On this clone itself: The target antigen is unknown.

Data came from immunoSEQ multiplex PCR; TCRdb stores just in-frame clones and leaves some out. The repertoire holds about 870,000 clones, with roughly 92% as singletons. Specimen: naive CD8+ T cells sorted from blood. The clonotype originates from a man aged 30 to 39 in good health. The J gene is TRBJ2-1, the V gene TRBV9; D may be TRBD2 (6 bases). DNA for the CDR3: TGTGCCAGCAGCCCCGCGGGAAAGCGACCCCATTTCTTC. It yields the protein CASSPAGKRPHFF.